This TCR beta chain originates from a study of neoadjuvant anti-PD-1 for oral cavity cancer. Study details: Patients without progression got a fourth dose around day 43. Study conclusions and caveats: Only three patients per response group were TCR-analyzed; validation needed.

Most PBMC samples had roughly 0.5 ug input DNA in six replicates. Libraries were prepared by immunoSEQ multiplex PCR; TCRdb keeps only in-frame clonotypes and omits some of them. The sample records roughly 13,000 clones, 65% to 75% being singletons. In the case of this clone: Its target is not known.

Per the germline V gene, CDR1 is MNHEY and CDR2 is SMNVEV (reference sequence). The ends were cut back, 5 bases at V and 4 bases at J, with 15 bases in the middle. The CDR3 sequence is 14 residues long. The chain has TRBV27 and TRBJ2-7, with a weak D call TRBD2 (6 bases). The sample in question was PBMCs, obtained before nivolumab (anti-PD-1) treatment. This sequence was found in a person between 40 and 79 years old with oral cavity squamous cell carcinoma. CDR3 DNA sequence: TGTGCCAGCAGTCGGGCTAGCGCCCCTTACGAGCAGTACTTC. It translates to CASSRASAPYEQYF.